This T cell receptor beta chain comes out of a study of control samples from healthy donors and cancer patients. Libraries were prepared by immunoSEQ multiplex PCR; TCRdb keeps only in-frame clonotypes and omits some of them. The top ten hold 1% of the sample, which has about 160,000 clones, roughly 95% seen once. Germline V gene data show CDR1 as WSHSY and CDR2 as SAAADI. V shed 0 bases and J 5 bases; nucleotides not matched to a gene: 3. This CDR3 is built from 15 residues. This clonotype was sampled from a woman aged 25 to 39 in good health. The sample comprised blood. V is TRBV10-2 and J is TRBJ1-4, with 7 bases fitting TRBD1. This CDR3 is CASSESTGLNEKLFF. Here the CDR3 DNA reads TGCGCCAGCAGTGAGTCGACAGGGCTGAATGAAAAACTGTTTTTT.